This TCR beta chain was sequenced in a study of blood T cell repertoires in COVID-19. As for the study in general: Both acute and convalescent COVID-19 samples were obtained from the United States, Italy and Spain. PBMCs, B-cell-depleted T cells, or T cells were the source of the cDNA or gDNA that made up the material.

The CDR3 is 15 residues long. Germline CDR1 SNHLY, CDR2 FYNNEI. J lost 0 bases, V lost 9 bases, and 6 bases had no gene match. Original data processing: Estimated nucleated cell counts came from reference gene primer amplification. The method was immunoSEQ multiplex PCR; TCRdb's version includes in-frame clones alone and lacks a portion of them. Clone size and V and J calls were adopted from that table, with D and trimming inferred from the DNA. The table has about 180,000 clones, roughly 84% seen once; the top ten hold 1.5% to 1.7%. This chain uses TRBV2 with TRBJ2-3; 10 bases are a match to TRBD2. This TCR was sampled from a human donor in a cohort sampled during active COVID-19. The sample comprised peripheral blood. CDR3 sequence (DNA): TGTGCCAGTAAATCACTAGCGGGAAGCACAGATACGCAGTATTTT. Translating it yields CASKSLAGSTDTQYF.